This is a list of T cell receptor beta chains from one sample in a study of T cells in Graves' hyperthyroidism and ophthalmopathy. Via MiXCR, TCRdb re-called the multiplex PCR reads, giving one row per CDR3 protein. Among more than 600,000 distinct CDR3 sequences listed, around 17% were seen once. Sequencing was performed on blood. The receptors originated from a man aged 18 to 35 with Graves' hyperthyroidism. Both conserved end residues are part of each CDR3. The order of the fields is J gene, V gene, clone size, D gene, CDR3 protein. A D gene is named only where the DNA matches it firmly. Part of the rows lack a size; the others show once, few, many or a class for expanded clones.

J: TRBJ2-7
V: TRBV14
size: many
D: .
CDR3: CASSQGPGPEQYF

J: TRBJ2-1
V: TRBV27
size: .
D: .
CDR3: CASSLKRPSSYNEQFF

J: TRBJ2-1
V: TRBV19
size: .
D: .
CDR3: CASSNLAWDEQFF

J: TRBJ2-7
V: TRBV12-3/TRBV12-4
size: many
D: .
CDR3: CASSFEDGSYEQYF

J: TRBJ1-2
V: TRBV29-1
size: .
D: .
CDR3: CSVGGRFMGVHGYTF

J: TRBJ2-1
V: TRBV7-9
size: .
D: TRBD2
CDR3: CASSLVSGAYNEQFF

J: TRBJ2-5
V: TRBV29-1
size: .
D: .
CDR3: CSVAQGSGETQYF

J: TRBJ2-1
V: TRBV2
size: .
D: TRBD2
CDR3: CASSEAGLAGGSYNEQFF

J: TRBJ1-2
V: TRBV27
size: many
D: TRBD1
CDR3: CASSRGQSYGYTF

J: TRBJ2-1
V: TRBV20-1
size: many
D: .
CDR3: CSVLETRRNEQFF

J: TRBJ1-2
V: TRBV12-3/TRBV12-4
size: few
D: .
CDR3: CASSHGGTYGYTF

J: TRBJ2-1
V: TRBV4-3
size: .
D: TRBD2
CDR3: CASRHSLRTSRYNEQFF

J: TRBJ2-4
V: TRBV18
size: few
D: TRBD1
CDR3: CASSLTGTGSKNIQYF

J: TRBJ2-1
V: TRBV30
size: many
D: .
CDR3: CAWTRKAVGEQFF

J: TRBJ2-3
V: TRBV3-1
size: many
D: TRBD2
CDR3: CASRGLHGTDTQYF

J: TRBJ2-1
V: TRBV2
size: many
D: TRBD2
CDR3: CASSDSPSGSSYNEQFF

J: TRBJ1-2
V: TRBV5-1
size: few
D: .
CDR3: CASSLVGIGGYTF

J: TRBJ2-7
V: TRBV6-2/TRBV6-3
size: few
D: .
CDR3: CASSRSGAPFSEQYF

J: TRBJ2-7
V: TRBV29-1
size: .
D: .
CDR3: CSPGPRPYEQYF

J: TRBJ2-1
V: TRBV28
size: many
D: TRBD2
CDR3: CATTLAGGGSSYNEQFF

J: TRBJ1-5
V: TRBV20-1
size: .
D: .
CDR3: CSAHQGLNQPQHF

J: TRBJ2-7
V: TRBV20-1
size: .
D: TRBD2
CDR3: CSARGLADHYEQYF

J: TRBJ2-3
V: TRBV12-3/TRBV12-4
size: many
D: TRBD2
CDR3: CASSLNGREDTQYF

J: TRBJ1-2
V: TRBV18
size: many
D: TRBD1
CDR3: CASSPYGTGGDGYTF

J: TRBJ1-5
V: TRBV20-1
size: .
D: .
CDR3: CSARSINSNQPQHF

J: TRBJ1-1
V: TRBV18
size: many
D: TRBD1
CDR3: CASSREGQAATEAFF

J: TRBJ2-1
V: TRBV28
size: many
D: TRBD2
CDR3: CASSLSGLAGRGEQFF

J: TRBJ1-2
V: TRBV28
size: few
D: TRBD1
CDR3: CASSFPTDRANHHYGYTF

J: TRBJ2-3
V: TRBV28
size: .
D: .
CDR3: CASSLNQGRTDTQYF

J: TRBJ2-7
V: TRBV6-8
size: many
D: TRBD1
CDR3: CASSLPPGQSYEQYF

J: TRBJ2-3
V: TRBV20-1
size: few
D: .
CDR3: CSARTGLDRKADTQYF

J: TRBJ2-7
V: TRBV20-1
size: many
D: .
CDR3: CSARNSSYEQYF

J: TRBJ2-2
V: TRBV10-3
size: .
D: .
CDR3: CAIQNTGELFF

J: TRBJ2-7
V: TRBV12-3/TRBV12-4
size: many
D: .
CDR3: CASSTMYEQYF

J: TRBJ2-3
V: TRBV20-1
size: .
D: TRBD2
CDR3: CSARDHGRGSTDTQYF

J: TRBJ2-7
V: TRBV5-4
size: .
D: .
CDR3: CASSTQPGPGYEQYF

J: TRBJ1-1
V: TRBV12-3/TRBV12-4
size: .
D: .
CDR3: CASGLVGNTEAFF

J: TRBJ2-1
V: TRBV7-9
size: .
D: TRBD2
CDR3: CASSPGSGGAYNEQFF

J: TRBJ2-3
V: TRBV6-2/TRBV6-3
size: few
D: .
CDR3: CASSTRIPDTQYF

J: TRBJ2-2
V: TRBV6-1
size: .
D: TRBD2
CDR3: CASRGGLSTGELFF

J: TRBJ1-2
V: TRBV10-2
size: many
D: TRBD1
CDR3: CASSIRDRGYGYTF

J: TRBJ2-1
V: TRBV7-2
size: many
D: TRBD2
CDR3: CASSFRLAGSDEQFF

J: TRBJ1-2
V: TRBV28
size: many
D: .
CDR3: CASSEAGQGRFGYTF

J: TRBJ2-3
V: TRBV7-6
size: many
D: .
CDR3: CASSLRTRGTDTQYF

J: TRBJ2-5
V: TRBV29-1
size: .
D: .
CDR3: CSVDRAEGYQETQYF

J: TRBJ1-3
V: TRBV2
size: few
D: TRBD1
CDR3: CASSLQGNSGNTIYF

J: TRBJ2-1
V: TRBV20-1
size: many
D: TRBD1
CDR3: CSAIVGQPYRSYNEQFF

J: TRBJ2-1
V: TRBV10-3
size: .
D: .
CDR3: CAISVSGYNEQFF

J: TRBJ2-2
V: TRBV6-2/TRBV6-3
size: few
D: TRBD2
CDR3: CASRTPSLIAGGLIGELFF

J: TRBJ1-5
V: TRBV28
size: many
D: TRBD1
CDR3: CASSAGQVGNQPQHF

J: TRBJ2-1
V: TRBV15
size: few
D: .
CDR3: CATSVREYNEQFF

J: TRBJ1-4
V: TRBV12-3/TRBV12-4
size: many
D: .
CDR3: CASSPRTGLQRSEKLFF

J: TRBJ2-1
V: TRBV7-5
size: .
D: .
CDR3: CISAGSPGTSGRKNNEQFF